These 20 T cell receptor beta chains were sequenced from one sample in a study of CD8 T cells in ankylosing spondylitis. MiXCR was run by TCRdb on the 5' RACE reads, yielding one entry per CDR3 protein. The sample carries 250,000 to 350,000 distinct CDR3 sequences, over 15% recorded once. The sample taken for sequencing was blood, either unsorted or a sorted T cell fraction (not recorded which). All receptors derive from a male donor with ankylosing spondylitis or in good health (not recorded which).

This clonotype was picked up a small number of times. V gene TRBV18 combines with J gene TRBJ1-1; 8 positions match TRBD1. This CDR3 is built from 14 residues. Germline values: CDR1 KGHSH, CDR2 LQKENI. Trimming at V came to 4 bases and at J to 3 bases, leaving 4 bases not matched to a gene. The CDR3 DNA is TGTGCCAGCTCACGACAGGGGCAGGACACTGAAGCTTTCTTT. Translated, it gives CASSRQGQDTEAFF.

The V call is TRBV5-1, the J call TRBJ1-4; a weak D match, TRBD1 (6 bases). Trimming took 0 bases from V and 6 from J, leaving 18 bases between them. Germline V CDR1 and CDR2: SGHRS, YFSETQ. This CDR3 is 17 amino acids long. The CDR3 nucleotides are TGCGCCAGCAGCTTGGCGGGTTCGGGGGCGGGCGATGAAAAACTGTTTTTT. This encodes CASSLAGSGAGDEKLFF.

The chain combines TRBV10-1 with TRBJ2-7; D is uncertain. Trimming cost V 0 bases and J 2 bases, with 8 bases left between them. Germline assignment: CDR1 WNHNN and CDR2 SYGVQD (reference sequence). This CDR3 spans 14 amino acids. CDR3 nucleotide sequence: TGCGCCAGCAGTGAGTCAGACGGTACCTACGAGCAGTACGTC. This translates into CASSESDGTYEQYV.

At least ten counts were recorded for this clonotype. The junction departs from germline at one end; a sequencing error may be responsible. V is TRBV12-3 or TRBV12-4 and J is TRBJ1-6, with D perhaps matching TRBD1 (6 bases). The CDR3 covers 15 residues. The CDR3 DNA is TGCGCCAGCAGCTTGGACAGCTCCTATAATTCACCCCTCCACTTT. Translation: CASSLDSSYNSPLHF.

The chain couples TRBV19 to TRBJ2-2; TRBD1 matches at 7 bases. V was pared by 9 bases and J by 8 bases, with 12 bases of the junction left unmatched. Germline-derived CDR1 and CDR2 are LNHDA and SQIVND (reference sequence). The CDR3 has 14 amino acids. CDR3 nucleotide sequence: TGTGCCAGCATGGGGACAGCCCTTCCAGGGGAGCTGTTTTTT. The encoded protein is CASMGTALPGELFF.

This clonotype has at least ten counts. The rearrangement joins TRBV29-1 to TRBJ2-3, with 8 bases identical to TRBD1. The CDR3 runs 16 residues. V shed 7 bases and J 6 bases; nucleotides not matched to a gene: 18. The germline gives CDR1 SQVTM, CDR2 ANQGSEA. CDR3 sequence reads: CSATKTPTGVGDTQYF. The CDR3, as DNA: TGCAGCGCGACGAAGACCCCGACAGGGGTAGGTGATACGCAGTATTTT.

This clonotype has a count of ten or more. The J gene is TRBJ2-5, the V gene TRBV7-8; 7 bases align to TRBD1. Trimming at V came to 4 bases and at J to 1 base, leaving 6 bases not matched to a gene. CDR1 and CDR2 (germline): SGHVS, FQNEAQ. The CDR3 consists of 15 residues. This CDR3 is CASSSRGNGQETQYF. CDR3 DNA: TGTGCCAGCAGCTCCAGGGGGAACGGCCAAGAGACCCAGTACTTC.

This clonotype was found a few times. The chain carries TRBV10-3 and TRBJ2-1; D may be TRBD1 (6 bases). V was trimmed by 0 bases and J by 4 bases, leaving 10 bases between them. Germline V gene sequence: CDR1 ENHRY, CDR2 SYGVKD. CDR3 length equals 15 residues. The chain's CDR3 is CAISESGASYNEQFF. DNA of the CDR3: TGTGCCATCAGTGAGTCGGGGGCGAGTTACAATGAGCAGTTCTTC.

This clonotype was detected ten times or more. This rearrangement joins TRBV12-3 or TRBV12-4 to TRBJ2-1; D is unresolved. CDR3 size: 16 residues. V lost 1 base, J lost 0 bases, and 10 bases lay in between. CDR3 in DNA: TGTGCCAGCAGTTTAGGGACGGTCAGCTCCTACAATGAGCAGTTCTTC. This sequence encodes CASSLGTVSSYNEQFF.

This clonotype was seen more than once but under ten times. CDR3 bases: TGCGCCAGCACCCAGGAAGATGGGGACAATCAGCCCCAGCATTTT. It yields the protein CASTQEDGDNQPQHF. The chain joins TRBV4-1 to TRBJ1-5; D gene uncertain. This CDR3 region has 15 residues. V shed 7 bases and J shed 3 bases, with 16 bases lying between them. Germline CDR1 reads MGHRA; CDR2 reads YSYEKL.

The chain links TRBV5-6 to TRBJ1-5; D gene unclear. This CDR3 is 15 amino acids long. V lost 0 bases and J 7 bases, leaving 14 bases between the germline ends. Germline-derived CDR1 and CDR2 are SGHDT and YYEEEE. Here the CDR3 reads CASSLGLTLGQPQHF. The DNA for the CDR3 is TGTGCCAGCAGCTTGGGGCTAACCTTAGGGCAGCCCCAGCATTTT.

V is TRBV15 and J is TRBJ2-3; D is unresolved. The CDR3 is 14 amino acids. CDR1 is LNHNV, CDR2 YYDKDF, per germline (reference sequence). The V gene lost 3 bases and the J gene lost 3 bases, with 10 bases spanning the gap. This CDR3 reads CATSSGVGTDTQYF. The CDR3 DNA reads TGTGCCACCAGCAGCGGTGTAGGTACAGATACGCAGTATTTT.

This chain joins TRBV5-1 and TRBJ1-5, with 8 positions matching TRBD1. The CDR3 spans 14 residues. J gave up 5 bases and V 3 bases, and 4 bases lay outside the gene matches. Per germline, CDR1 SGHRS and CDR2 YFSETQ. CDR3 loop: CASSWTGIDQPQHF. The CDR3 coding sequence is TGCGCCAGCAGCTGGACAGGGATCGATCAGCCCCAGCATTTT. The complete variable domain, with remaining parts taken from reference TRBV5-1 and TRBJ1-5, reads KAGVTQTPRYLIKTRGQQVTLSCSPISGHRSVSWYQQTPGQGLQFLFEYFSETQRNKGNFPGRFSGRQFSNSRSEMNVSTLELGDSALYLCASSWTGIDQPQHFGDGTRLSIL.

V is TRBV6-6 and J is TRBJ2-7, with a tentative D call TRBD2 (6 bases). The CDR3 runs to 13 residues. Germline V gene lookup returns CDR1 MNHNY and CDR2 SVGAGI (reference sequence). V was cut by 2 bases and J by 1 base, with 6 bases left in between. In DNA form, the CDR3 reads TGTGCCAGCAGTTACGGGGGGTCCTACGAGCAGTACGTC. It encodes CASSYGGSYEQYV.

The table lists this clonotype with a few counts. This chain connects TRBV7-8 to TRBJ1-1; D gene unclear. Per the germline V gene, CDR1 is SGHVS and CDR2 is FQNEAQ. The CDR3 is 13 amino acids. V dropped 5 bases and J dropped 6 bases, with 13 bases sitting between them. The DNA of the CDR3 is TGTGCCAGCAGCCGGGTTTCCCCCGCTGAAGCTTTCTTT. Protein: CASSRVSPAEAFF.

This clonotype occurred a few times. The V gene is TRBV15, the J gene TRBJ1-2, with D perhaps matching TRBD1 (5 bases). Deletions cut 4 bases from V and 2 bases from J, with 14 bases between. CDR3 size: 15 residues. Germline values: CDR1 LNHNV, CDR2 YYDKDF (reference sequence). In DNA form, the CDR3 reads TGTGCCACCAGCATTCCTGAGCCAGGGAACTATGGCTACACCTTC. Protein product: CATSIPEPGNYGYTF.

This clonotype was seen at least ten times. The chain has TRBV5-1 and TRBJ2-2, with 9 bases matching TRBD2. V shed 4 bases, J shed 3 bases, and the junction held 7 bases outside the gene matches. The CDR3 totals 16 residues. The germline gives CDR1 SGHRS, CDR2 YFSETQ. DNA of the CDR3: TGCGCCAGCAGCATAATAGCGGGAGACCACACCGGGGAGCTGTTTTTT. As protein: CASSIIAGDHTGELFF. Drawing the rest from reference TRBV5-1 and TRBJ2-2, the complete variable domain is KAGVTQTPRYLIKTRGQQVTLSCSPISGHRSVSWYQQTPGQGLQFLFEYFSETQRNKGNFPGRFSGRQFSNSRSEMNVSTLELGDSALYLCASSIIAGDHTGELFFGEGSRLTVL.

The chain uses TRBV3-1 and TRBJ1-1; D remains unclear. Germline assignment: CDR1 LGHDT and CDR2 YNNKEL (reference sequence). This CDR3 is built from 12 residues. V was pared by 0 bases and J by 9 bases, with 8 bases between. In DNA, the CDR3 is TGTGCCAGCAGCCAAGAGACCAGGAAAGCTTTCTTT. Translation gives CASSQETRKAFF. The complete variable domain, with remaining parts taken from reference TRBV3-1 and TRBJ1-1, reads DTAVSQTPKYLVTQMGNDKSIKCEQNLGHDTMYWYKQDSKKFLKIMFSYNNKELIINETVPNRFSPKSPDKAHLNLHINSLELGDSAVYFCASSQETRKAFFGQGTRLTVV.

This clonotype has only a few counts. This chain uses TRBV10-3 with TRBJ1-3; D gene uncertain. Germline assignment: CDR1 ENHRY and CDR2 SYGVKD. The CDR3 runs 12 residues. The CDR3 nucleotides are TGTGCTACGGGTACCTCTGGAAACACCATATATTTT. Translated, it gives CATGTSGNTIYF.

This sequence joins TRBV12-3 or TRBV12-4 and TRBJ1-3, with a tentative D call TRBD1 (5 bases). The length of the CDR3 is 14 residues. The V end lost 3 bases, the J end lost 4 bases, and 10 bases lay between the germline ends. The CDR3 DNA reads TGTGCCAGCAGTTTGTTCGGGGCGGGAAACACCATATATTTT. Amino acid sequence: CASSLFGAGNTIYF.